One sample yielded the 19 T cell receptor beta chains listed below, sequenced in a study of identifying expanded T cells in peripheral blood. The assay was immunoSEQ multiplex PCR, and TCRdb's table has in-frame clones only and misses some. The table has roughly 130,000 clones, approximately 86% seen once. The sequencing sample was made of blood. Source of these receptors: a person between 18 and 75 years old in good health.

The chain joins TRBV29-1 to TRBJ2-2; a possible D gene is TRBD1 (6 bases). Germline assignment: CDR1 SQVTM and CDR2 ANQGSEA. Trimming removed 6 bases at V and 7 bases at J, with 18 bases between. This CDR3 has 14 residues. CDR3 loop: CSVFRDKAIGELFF. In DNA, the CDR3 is TGCAGCGTATTCCGGGACAAAGCTATCGGGGAGCTGTTTTTT.

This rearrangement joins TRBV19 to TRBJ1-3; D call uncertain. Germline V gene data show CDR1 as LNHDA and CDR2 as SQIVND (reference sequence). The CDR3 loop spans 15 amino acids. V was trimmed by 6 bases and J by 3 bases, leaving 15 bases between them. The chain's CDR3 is CASSGRGLGGNTIYF. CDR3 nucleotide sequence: TGTGCCAGTAGCGGACGAGGCCTAGGTGGAAACACCATATATTTT. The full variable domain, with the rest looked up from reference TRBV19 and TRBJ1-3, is DGGITQSPKYLFRKEGQNVTLSCEQNLNHDAMYWYRQDPGQGLRLIYYSQIVNDFQKGDIAEGYSVSREKKESFPLTVTSAQKNPTAFYLCASSGRGLGGNTIYFGEGSWLTVV.

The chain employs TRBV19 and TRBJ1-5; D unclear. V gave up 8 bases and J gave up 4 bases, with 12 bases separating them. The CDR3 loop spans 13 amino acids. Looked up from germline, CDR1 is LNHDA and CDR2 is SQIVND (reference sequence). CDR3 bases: TGTGCCAGTTGGGGTGAGGGAAATCAGCCCCAGCATTTT. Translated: CASWGEGNQPQHF.

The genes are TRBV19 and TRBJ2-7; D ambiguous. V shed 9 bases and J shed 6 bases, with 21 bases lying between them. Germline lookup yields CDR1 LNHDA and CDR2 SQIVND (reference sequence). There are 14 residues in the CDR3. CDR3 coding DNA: TGTGCCAGCAAGCGTCGAGGACGGGCTTCCGAGCAGTACTTC. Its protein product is CASKRRGRASEQYF.

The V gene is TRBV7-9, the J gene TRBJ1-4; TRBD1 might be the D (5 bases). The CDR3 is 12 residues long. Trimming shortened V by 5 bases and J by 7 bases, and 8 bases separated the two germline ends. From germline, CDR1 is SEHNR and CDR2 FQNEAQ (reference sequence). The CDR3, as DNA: TGTGCCAGCAGCCCCCAGGGTGAAAAACTGTTTTTT. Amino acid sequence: CASSPQGEKLFF.

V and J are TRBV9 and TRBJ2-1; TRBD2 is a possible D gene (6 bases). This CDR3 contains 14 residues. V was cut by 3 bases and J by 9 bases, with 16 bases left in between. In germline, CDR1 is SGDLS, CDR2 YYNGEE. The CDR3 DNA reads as TGTGCCAGCAGCGCGACGACTAGTGTCGGTGAGCAGTTCTTC. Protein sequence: CASSATTSVGEQFF.

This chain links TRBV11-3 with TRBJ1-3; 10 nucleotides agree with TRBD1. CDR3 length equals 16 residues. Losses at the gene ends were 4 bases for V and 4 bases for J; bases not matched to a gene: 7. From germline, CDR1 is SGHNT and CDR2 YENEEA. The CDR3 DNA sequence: TGTGCCAGCAGCTCCGGGACAGGGGCGATCGGAAACACCATATATTTT. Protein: CASSSGTGAIGNTIYF.

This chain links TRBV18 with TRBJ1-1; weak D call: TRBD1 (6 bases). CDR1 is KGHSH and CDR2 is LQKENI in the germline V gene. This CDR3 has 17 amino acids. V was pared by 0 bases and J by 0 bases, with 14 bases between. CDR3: CASSPPRVQGLNTEAFF. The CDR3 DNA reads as TGTGCCAGCTCACCACCGAGAGTACAGGGTTTGAACACTGAAGCTTTCTTT.

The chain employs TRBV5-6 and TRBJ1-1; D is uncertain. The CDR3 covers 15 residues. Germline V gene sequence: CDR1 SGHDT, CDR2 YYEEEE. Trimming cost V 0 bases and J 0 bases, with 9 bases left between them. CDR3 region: CASSLVPGMNTEAFF. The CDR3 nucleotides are TGTGCCAGCAGCTTGGTTCCGGGAATGAACACTGAAGCTTTCTTT. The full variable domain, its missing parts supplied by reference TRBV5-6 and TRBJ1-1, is DAGVTQSPTHLIKTRGQQVTLRCSPKSGHDTVSWYQQALGQGPQFIFQYYEEEERQRGNFPDRFSGHQFPNYSSELNVNALLLGDSALYLCASSLVPGMNTEAFFGQGTRLTVV.

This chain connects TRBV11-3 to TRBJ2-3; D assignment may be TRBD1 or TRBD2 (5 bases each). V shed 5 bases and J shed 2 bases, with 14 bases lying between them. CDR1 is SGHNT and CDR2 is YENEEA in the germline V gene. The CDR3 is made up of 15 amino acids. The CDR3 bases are TGTGCCAGCAGCATCGGGACGTCTAACACAGATACGCAGTATTTT. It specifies CASSIGTSNTDTQYF.

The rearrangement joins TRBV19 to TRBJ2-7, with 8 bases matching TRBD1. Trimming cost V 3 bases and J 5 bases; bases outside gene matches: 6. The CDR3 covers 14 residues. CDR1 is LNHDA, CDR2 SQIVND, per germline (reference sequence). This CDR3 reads CASSILQGEHEQYF. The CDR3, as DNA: TGTGCCAGTAGTATCCTACAGGGGGAACACGAGCAGTACTTC.

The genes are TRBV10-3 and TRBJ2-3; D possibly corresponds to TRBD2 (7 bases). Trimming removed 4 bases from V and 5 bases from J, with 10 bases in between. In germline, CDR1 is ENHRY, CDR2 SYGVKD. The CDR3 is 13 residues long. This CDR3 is CAISAGGGDTQYF. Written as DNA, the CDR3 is TGTGCCATCAGTGCGGGGGGCGGAGATACGCAGTATTTT.

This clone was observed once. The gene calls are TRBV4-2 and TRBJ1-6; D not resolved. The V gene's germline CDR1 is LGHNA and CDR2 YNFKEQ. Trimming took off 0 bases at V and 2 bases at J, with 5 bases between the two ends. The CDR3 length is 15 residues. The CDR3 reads CASSQDHTYNSPLHF. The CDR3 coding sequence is TGTGCCAGCAGCCAAGACCACACCTATAATTCACCCCTCCACTTT.

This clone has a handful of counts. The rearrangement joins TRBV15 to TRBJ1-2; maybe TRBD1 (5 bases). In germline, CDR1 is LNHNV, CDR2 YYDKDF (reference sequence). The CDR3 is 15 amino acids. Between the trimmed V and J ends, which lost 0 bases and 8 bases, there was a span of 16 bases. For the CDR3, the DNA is TGTGCCACCAGCAGAGATCGGACAATCAGTCGGGGCTACACCTTC. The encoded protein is CATSRDRTISRGYTF.

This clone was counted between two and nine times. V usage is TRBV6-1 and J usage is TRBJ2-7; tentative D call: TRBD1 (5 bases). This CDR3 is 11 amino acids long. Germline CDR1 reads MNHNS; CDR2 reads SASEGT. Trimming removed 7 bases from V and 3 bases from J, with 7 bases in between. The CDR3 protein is CASTDIYEQYF. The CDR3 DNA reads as TGTGCCAGCACGGACATCTACGAGCAGTACTTC.

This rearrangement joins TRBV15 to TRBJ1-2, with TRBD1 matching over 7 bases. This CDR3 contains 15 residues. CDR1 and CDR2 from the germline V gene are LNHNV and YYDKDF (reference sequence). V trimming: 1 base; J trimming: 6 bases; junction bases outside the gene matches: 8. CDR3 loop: CATSRGQGGWDGYTF. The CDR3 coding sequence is TGTGCCACCAGCAGAGGACAGGGAGGGTGGGATGGCTACACCTTC. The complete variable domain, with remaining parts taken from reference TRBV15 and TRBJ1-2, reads DAMVIQNPRYQVTQFGKPVTLSCSQTLNHNVMYWYQQKSSQAPKLLFHYYDKDFNNEADTPDNFQSRRPNTSFCFLDIRSPGLGDTAMYLCATSRGQGGWDGYTFGSGTRLTVV.

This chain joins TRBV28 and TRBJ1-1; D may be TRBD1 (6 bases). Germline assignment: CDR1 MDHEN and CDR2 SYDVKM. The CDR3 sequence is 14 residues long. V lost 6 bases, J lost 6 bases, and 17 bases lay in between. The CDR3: CASRPTGTGAEAFF. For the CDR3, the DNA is TGTGCCAGCAGACCAACAGGGACGGGCGCTGAAGCTTTCTTT.

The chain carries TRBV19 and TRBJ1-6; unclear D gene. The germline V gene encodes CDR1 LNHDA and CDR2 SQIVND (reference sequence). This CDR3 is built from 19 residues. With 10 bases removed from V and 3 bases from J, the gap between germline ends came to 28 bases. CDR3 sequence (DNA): TGTGCCATTCCAGTACCAACCCGGCAAATCACACGCTATAATTCACCCCTCCACTTT. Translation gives CAIPVPTRQITRYNSPLHF.

CDR3: CASRLAGFTDTQYF. CDR3 bases: TGTGCCAGCAGGCTAGCGGGATTCACAGATACGCAGTATTTT. The chain has TRBV5-5 and TRBJ2-3; 9 bases are shared with TRBD2. Looked up from germline, CDR1 is SGHKS and CDR2 is YYEKEE (reference sequence). The CDR3 totals 14 residues. Losses at the gene ends were 5 bases for V and 2 bases for J; bases not matched to a gene: 3. Combining the CDR3 with reference TRBV5-5 and TRBJ2-3 gives the whole variable domain DAGVTQSPTHLIKTRGQQVTLRCSPISGHKSVSWYQQVLGQGPQFIFQYYEKEERGRGNFPDRFSARQFPNYSSELNVNALLLGDSALYLCASRLAGFTDTQYFGPGTRLTVL.